The 18 T cell receptor beta chains given below trace back to one sample, sequenced in a study of neurological immune-mediated disorders. TCRdb re-called the 5' RACE reads through MiXCR, storing one row per CDR3 protein. The data contain around 58,000 distinct CDR3 sequences, about 3.3% of them singletons. The sequenced sample consisted of PBMCs. The receptor set was obtained from a woman aged 60-75 years with multiple sclerosis.

This clonotype was detected ten times or more. A read error may produce the germline difference seen at one junction end. This chain joins TRBV7-7 and TRBJ2-1; 7 bases fit TRBD2. The CDR3 extends over 16 amino acids. CDR1 and CDR2 from the germline V gene are SSHAT and FNYEAQ (reference sequence). CDR3 amino acids: CASRPLGGTAYNEQFF. The CDR3 DNA is TGTGCTAGCAGGCCCCTGGGGGGGACCGCCTACAATGAGCAGTTCTTC.

This clonotype was found many times. The rearrangement uses TRBV7-9 and TRBJ1-1; D is unresolved. The V end lost 2 bases, the J end lost 4 bases, and 17 bases lay between the germline ends. There are 16 residues in the CDR3. Germline V gives CDR1 SEHNR, CDR2 FQNEAQ (reference sequence). The CDR3 nucleotides are TGTGCCAGCAGCTTAATATCACGCCGACTGATCACTGAAGCTTTCTTT. As protein: CASSLISRRLITEAFF.

This clonotype was detected ten times or more. The V gene is TRBV12-3 or TRBV12-4, the J gene TRBJ2-7; 7 nucleotides line up with TRBD2. Trimming removed 4 bases from V and 7 bases from J; junction bases left unmatched: 1. The CDR3 spans 11 residues. CDR3 in amino acids: CASSSGGEQYF. As DNA, the CDR3 is TGTGCCAGCAGTTCCGGGGGGGAGCAGTACTTC.

Concerning this clonotype: A much larger clone lies one base from this, so it may be a read error. The CDR3 does not end in the conserved phenylalanine or tryptophan, so this is likely a read error. V usage is TRBV20-1 and J usage is TRBJ2-4; 7 nucleotides match TRBD2. The CDR3 length is 13 residues. V dropped 6 bases and J dropped 1; count of bases not matched to a gene: 3. Germline CDR1 reads DFQATT; CDR2 reads SNEGSKA (reference sequence). The CDR3 is CSAGGGAKNIQYC. CDR3 coding DNA: TGCAGTGCCGGGGGAGGGGCCAAAAACATTCAGTACTGC.

This clonotype was counted at least ten times. The genes are TRBV7-3 and TRBJ2-7; D may be TRBD1 (6 bases). The CDR3 is 15 residues long. Between the trimmed V and J ends, which lost 1 base and 2 bases, there was a span of 12 bases. Germline V gives CDR1 SGHTA, CDR2 FQGTGA. CDR3 sequence (DNA): TGTGCCAGCAGCTTAAAGTCAGGGGACCCCTACGAGCAGTACTTC. Its translation is CASSLKSGDPYEQYF.

This clonotype came up many times. The CDR3 DNA follows: TGTGCCAGCAGCCCCGGACTAGCGGGGGGGCTAGGAGAGACCCAGTACTTC. Residues: CASSPGLAGGLGETQYF. The chain carries TRBV11-2 and TRBJ2-5, with 15 bases lining up with TRBD2. V dropped 5 bases and J dropped 4; count of bases not matched to a gene: 8. Per germline, CDR1 SGHAT and CDR2 FQNNGV. This CDR3 comprises 17 residues.

In its sample, this clonotype was seen many times. The chain is built from TRBV5-1 and TRBJ2-1; 9 nucleotides agree with TRBD1. CDR3 length equals 14 residues. CDR1 and CDR2 (germline): SGHRS, YFSETQ. V lost 4 bases to trimming and J lost 4 bases; unmatched junction nucleotides: 3. The CDR3 region has the DNA TGCGCCAGCAGCGCGGGACAGGGTTACAATGAGCAGTTCTTC. Its translation: CASSAGQGYNEQFF.

This clonotype came up many times. J is TRBJ2-1 and V is TRBV5-1, with a possible D match to TRBD2 (6 bases). There are 15 residues in the CDR3. Trimming pared 5 bases from V and 0 bases from J, leaving 12 bases between. Germline-derived CDR1 and CDR2 are SGHRS and YFSETQ. CDR3 loop: CASRPSVVSYNEQFF. The CDR3 DNA sequence: TGCGCCAGCAGGCCTAGCGTAGTCTCCTACAATGAGCAGTTCTTC.

This clonotype came up many times. The chain has TRBV10-2 and TRBJ2-1; 11 positions match TRBD2. Germline V gene data show CDR1 as WSHSY and CDR2 as SAAADI. The CDR3 has 15 amino acids. J was trimmed by 6 bases and V by 3 bases; bases with no gene match: 4. The CDR3 here is CASSDWLAGGNEQFF. The CDR3 DNA reads TGCGCCAGCAGTGACTGGCTAGCGGGAGGCAATGAGCAGTTCTTC.

This clonotype has ten or more counts. The J gene is TRBJ1-1, the V gene TRBV12-3 or TRBV12-4; TRBD1 is a possible D gene (5 bases). The V gene lost 5 bases and the J gene lost 0 bases, with 7 bases spanning the gap. CDR3 length: 13 residues. CDR3 loop: CASSGALNTEAFF. The CDR3 DNA follows: TGTGCCAGCAGTGGGGCCCTGAACACTGAAGCTTTCTTT.

This clonotype was detected ten times or more. J is TRBJ2-5 and V is TRBV5-1; 11 positions agree with TRBD2. V dropped 0 bases and J dropped 4; count of bases not matched to a gene: 5. CDR3 length: 16 residues. Per the germline V gene, CDR1 is SGHRS and CDR2 is YFSETQ. CDR3 in DNA: TGCGCCAGCAGCTTGGGGGCTAGCGGGGGGCCAGAGACCCAGTACTTC. As protein: CASSLGASGGPETQYF.

This clonotype was picked up many times. Relative to the germline gene, one junction end is altered; a read error may explain this. This chain links TRBV7-2 with TRBJ1-5; TRBD1 aligns across 9 bases. CDR3 length equals 18 residues. Germline loops: CDR1 SGHTA, CDR2 FQGNSA. CDR3 in amino acids: CASSLAPYRGLRGQPQHF. The CDR3 DNA reads TGTGCCAGCAGCCTAGCGCCTTACAGGGGGCTTCGGGGTCAGCCCCAGCATTTT.

In its sample, this clonotype was seen many times. The chain links TRBV29-1 to TRBJ1-5; 7 bases match TRBD1. J lost 1 base, V lost 6 bases, and 3 bases had no gene match. The CDR3 covers 13 residues. Germline CDR1 reads SQVTM; CDR2 reads ANQGSEA. Written as DNA, the CDR3 is TGCAGCGTCCGGGACAGAAGCAATCAGCCCCAGCATTTT. It yields the protein CSVRDRSNQPQHF.

The rearrangement links TRBV6-4 to TRBJ2-2, with D tentatively TRBD1 or TRBD2 (6 bases each). V lost 4 bases, J lost 6 bases, and 12 bases lay in between. CDR1 and CDR2 from the germline V gene are MRHNA and SNTAGT. The CDR3 covers 14 residues. The CDR3 region has the DNA TGTGCCAGCAGTGCGGCAGGGGAGGCCGGGGAGCTGTTTTTT. Amino acids: CASSAAGEAGELFF.

In its sample, this clonotype was seen many times. J is TRBJ2-5 and V is TRBV7-2; TRBD2 might be the D (6 bases). The germline V gene encodes CDR1 SGHTA and CDR2 FQGNSA. This CDR3 spans 14 amino acids. V was trimmed by 2 bases and J by 2 bases, leaving 9 bases between them. The CDR3, as DNA: TGTGCCAGCAGCTTACTAGCGCAACAAGAGACCCAGTACTTC. Translation: CASSLLAQQETQYF.

This clonotype was counted at least ten times. The chain employs TRBV5-1 and TRBJ2-5; 11 nucleotides match TRBD2. The junction had 5 bases not matched to a gene; V was cut back by 4 bases and J by 3 bases. Germline values: CDR1 SGHRS, CDR2 YFSETQ. The CDR3 is 15 amino acids. CDR3: CASSLGTSGEETQYF. CDR3 in DNA: TGCGCCAGCAGCCTGGGGACTAGCGGAGAAGAGACCCAGTACTTC.

This clonotype was seen repeatedly, ten times or more. The chain employs TRBV5-1 and TRBJ2-3; D is perhaps TRBD1 or TRBD2 (6 bases each). V lost 0 bases to trimming and J lost 4 bases, with 12 bases between them. This CDR3 is built from 15 residues. From germline, CDR1 is SGHRS and CDR2 YFSETQ. Here the CDR3 reads CASSLDGGGADTQYF. CDR3 DNA: TGCGCCAGCAGCTTGGACGGGGGCGGCGCAGATACGCAGTATTTT.

This clonotype was seen only once. This could be a read error, since a much larger clone is one nucleotide away. This rearrangement joins TRBV6-5 to TRBJ2-3, with D possibly called TRBD1 or TRBD2 (5 bases each). The length of the CDR3 is 16 residues. Germline CDR1 is MNHEY and CDR2 is SVGAGI. V shed 8 bases and J shed 0 bases, with 18 bases lying between them. The CDR3 loop is CASRGGLGSSTDTQYF. Here the CDR3 DNA reads TGTGCCAGCCGGGGCGGGTTGGGAAGTAGCACAGATACGCAGTATTTT.